This T cell receptor (beta chain) was captured by sequencing in a study of blood T cell repertoires in COVID-19 (TCRdb year 2020). The study in broad terms: Samples from collaborators originated in the United States, Italy and Spain and spanned both the acute and convalescent phases of COVID-19. A de-identified subject ID, COVID-19 status, age in years and sex were almost always included in the sample metadata. Deeply sampled blood TCRbeta repertoires from subjects exposed to, actively infected with, or recovered from COVID-19 were included in the dataset. The prospective study material was composed of cDNA or gDNA derived from T cells, B-cell-depleted T cells, or PBMCs. Where available, HLA class I and class II types were taken from metadata supplied by the sample provider and were not determined by assay-based typing. The repertoires were released in a freely available public database meant as a resource for research on the immune response to SARS-CoV-2. The samples were drawn from the first 160 participants of the ongoing ImmuneRACE study and from some 1,300 subjects provided by 6 global collaborators. The full study reports these points: The quantity of clinical and demographic metadata differed by source and by participant and was supplied without curation.

The immunoSEQ Assay, a bias-controlled multiplex PCR, was used to amplify TCRbeta CDR3 regions from genomic DNA. As for the original processing: Nucleated cell counts per sample were estimated from amplification of reference gene primers within the assay. To quantify the absolute abundance of each unique TCRbeta CDR3 rearrangement, sequence reads were collapsed and filtered. For each sample, productive Simpson clonality was calculated as the square root of Simpson's diversity index over productive rearrangements. This is the immuneACCESS table as TCRdb keeps it, with only in-frame sequences that have V and J called. A part of the clones is gone; compared with another copy, unresolved V genes explain less than half, and the rest is unexplained. V and J calls and clone size are as listed in that table; D and trimming were resolved from the DNA. Within this sample are roughly 170,000 clones, with 70% to 85% of them counted one time only. The top ten clones comprise approximately 1.1% of the sample.

Comments on this clone: The antigen it binds to is not known. No much larger clone exists at a distance of one base, and base qualities are not known.

CDR1 and CDR2, looked up from the germline V gene (reference sequence), are GTSNPN and SVGIG. Trimming removed 7 bases from V and 2 bases from J; the gene matches leave 5 bases unexplained. The CDR3, cysteine through phenylalanine, is 13 amino acids long. The sequence is cut down to CDR3 DNA, 39 bases in frame from base 1. Another Seattle source contributed samples from volunteer blood donors who had recovered from COVID-19. Whole blood was collected in K2EDTA tubes by collaborating institutions according to the institutions' own protocols. For TCRbeta analysis, collaborators shipped samples in one of three forms: frozen whole blood, isolated PBMCs, or DNA extracted from either of those sample types.

This clonotype was obtained from a man between 60 and 75 years old who had recovered from COVID-19. Sequenced material: peripheral blood. This chain joins TRBV30 to TRBJ1-3, and 7 bases in between align with TRBD1. The CDR3 loop reads CASKTGAGNTIYF. The sequenced DNA is TGTGCCTCGAAAACAGGGGCTGGAAACACCATATATTTT.